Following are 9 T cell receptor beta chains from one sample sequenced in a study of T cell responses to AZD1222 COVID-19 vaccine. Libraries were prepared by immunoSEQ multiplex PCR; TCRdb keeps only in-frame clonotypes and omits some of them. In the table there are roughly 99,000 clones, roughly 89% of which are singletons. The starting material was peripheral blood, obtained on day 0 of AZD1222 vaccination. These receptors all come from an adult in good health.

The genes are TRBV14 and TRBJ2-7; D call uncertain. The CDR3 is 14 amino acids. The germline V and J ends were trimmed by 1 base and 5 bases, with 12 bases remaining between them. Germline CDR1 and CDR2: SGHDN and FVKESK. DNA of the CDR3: TGTGCCAGCAGCCAAGCCGGGCCATACCACGAGCAGTACTTC. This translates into CASSQAGPYHEQYF.

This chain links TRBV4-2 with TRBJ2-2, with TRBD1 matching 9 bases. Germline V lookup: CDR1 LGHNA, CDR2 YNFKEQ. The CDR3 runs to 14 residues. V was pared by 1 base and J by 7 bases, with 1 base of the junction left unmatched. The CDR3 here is CASSQGTGVGELFF. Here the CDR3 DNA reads TGTGCCAGCAGCCAAGGGACAGGGGTCGGGGAGCTGTTTTTT.

This CDR3 reads CASSGQGTPNTEAFF. CDR3 bases: TGTGCCAGTAGCGGACAGGGGACGCCGAACACTGAAGCTTTCTTT. V and J are TRBV19 and TRBJ1-1, with 9 bases identical to TRBD1. V lost 6 bases to trimming and J lost 1 base; unmatched junction nucleotides: 6. This CDR3 spans 15 amino acids. Germline assignment: CDR1 LNHDA and CDR2 SQIVND (reference sequence).

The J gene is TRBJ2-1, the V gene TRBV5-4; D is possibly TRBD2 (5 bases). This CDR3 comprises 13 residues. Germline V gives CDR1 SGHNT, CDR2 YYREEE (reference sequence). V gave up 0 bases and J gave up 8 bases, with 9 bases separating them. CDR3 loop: CASSLDSVDEQFF. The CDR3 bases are TGTGCCAGCAGCTTGGATAGCGTCGATGAGCAGTTCTTC.

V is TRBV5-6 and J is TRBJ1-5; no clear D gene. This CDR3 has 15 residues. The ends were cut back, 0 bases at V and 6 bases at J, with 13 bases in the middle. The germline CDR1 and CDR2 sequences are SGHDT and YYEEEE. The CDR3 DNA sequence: TGTGCCAGCAGCTTGGGGTTCCCAAAGGGTCAGCCCCAGCATTTT. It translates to CASSLGFPKGQPQHF.

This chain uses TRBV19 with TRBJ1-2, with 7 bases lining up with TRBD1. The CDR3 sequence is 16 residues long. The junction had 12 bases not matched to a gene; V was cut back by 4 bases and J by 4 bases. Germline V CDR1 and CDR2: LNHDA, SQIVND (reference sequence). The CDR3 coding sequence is TGTGCCAGTAGTACCCTCCGGGACAGCAGTTTCTATGGCTACACCTTC. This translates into CASSTLRDSSFYGYTF.

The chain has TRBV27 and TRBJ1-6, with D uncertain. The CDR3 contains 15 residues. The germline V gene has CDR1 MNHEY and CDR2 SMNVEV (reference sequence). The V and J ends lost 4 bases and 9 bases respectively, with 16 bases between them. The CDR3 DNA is TGTGCCAGCAGTTGGGCTGGGGAGGTCGGTTCACCCCTCCACTTT. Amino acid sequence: CASSWAGEVGSPLHF.

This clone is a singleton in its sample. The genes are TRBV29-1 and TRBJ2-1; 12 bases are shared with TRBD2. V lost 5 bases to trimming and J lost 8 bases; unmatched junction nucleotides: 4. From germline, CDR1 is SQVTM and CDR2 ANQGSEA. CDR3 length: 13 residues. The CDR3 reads CSVLAGGPDEQFF. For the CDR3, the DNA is TGCAGCGTTCTAGCGGGGGGGCCGGATGAGCAGTTCTTC.

The CDR3, as DNA: TGTGCCAGCAGCCAAGATCACTCGAAGGCGTGGGGCTACACCTTC. It specifies CASSQDHSKAWGYTF. This rearrangement joins TRBV3-1 (or the pseudogene TRBV3-2) to TRBJ1-2; unclear D gene. This CDR3 contains 15 residues. CDR1 is LGHDT, CDR2 YNNKEL, per germline (reference sequence). The V and J ends lost 0 bases and 8 bases respectively, with 16 bases between them.